This entry concerns a single T cell receptor (beta chain). As yet, its antigen is unknown. These data come from a study of T-cell memory formation after mild COVID-19. General study points: Clones that shrank (day 15 to 85) were balanced CD4/CD8, whereas later expanders leaned CD4+. The study found contracting CD4+ clones mainly in CM and EM and contracting CD8+ clones in EMRA.

TCRdb analysed the 5' RACE reads with MiXCR anew, one entry per CDR3 protein. The sample yields under 200,000 distinct CDR3 sequences, about 28% seen once. V gave up 5 bases and J gave up 0 bases; unmatched junction bases: 7. The CDR3 runs to 15 residues. The germline V gene encodes CDR1 DFQATT and CDR2 SNEGSKA (reference sequence). J is TRBJ2-3 and V is TRBV20-1, with TRBD2 identical over 8 bases. The sequencing input was PBMCs or a T cell subset sorted from them (not recorded which). This clonotype was obtained from an adult woman who had mild COVID-19 (a few samples of this study predate the infection). Cell type and time point are not known. In DNA form, the CDR3 reads TGCAGTGCTCTGATTCCTAGCGGGAGCACAGATACGCAGTATTTT. Its translation is CSALIPSGSTDTQYF.